This TCR beta chain derives from a study of control samples from healthy donors and cancer patients. Generated by immunoSEQ multiplex PCR, the TCRdb table keeps only in-frame clones and is missing some. The table includes approximately 180,000 clones, approximately 94% detected once. In this sample, this clone turned up a few times. CDR3 length: 14 residues. V was clipped by 2 bases and J by 9 bases, with 11 bases between them. Germline lookup yields CDR1 MNHEY and CDR2 SVGAGI. The chain carries TRBV6-5 and TRBJ1-6, with D unresolved. This clonotype was sampled from a woman between 18 and 30 years old in good health. The sequencing input was blood. CDR3 nucleotide sequence: TGTGCCAGCAGTTACACCGGGCCGGGTTCACCCCTCCACTTT. Translated: CASSYTGPGSPLHF.